Shown below are 15 T cell receptor beta chains from a single sample sequenced in a study of shared clonotypes between healthy human individuals (dated by TCRdb to the early 2020s). The library was generated by the immunoSEQ multiplex PCR assay. In TCRdb, the immuneACCESS table is reduced to in-frame sequences with V and J assigned. These tables do not hold every clone; where another copy was compared, an unresolved V gene accounts for under half, and the others remain unexplained. The sample profile shows a few million clones; over 85% of them were found once. The ten largest account for over 0.12% of the sample. Material: naive CD4+ T cells sorted from blood. The cell subset or site label, as the study defines it: CD45RA+ positively selected. Receptors were obtained from a man younger than 30 in good health.

The rearrangement uses TRBV7-9 and TRBJ2-5; 7 bases match TRBD2. The CDR3 loop spans 14 amino acids. Germline CDR1 SEHNR, CDR2 FQNEAQ (reference sequence). The J segment lost 5 bases and the V segment lost 4 bases, leaving 7 bases of the junction unmatched. CDR3 amino acids: CASSSAGRWETQYF. In DNA form, the CDR3 reads TGTGCCAGCAGCTCAGCGGGAAGATGGGAGACCCAGTACTTC.

This clone turned up a few times. The chain is built from TRBV2 and TRBJ1-2; D uncertain. The V gene's germline CDR1 is SNHLY and CDR2 FYNNEI. Trimming cost V 7 bases and J 4 bases, with 10 bases left between them. The CDR3 extends over 12 amino acids. CDR3 residues: CASNPVPYGYTF. The CDR3, as DNA: TGTGCCAGCAACCCAGTCCCCTATGGCTACACCTTC.

The rearrangement joins TRBV10-2 to TRBJ1-1; possibly TRBD1 for D (5 bases). The V end was cut by 4 bases, the J end by 4 bases, with 10 bases between. This CDR3 spans 13 amino acids. Germline V lookup: CDR1 WSHSY, CDR2 SAAADI. DNA for the CDR3: TGCGCCAGCAGTGCCTCAAGGGGCACTGAAGCTTTCTTT. Translation: CASSASRGTEAFF.

This clone was seen just once. The V gene is TRBV5-1, the J gene TRBJ2-5; 8 bases are shared with TRBD1. Germline V gene sequence: CDR1 SGHRS, CDR2 YFSETQ. J gave up 5 bases and V 4 bases, and 7 bases lay outside the gene matches. The CDR3 covers 14 residues. In DNA, the CDR3 is TGCGCCAGCAGCGAGACAGGGGTGTCGGAGACCCAGTACTTC. Translation: CASSETGVSETQYF.

The J gene is TRBJ1-4, the V gene TRBV30; D may be TRBD1 (5 bases). Germline CDR1 GTSNPN, CDR2 SVGIG (reference sequence). V lost 0 bases to trimming and J lost 2 bases, with 10 bases between them. The CDR3 runs to 15 residues. This chain's CDR3 is CAWSVTGGTNEKLFF. Written as DNA, the CDR3 is TGTGCCTGGAGTGTAACCGGGGGTACTAATGAAAAACTGTTTTTT.

The chain employs TRBV9 and TRBJ2-2, with unresolved D. CDR1 and CDR2 (germline): SGDLS, YYNGEE. The germline V and J ends were trimmed by 4 bases and 3 bases, with 7 bases remaining between them. The CDR3 runs to 13 residues. The CDR3 region is CASSLGHTGELFF. The CDR3, as DNA: TGTGCCAGCAGCCTCGGTCACACCGGGGAGCTGTTTTTT.

V is TRBV7-3 and J is TRBJ2-2, with TRBD2 as a possible D gene (5 bases). Germline V gene sequence: CDR1 SGHTA, CDR2 FQGTGA. V lost 2 bases, J lost 4 bases, and 11 bases lay in between. This CDR3 has 15 residues. This CDR3 reads CASSLQGRGTGELFF. As DNA, the CDR3 is TGTGCCAGCAGCTTACAAGGACGGGGCACCGGGGAGCTGTTTTTT.

The gene calls are TRBV10-3 and TRBJ2-2; D gene ambiguous. This CDR3 spans 12 amino acids. Trimming removed 11 bases from V and 5 bases from J, with 12 bases in between. CDR1 and CDR2 (germline): ENHRY, SYGVKD. The CDR3: CASSGSTGELFF. The CDR3 DNA is TGTGCCTCCAGTGGCTCGACCGGGGAGCTGTTTTTT.

As to this clone: At the DNA level, this CDR3 is encoded by other sequences in the same sample as well. V and J are TRBV27 and TRBJ2-3; D gene ambiguous. V was trimmed by 8 bases and J by 2 bases, leaving 5 bases between them. CDR1 is MNHEY and CDR2 is SMNVEV in the germline V gene (reference sequence). The CDR3 sequence is 11 residues long. Here the CDR3 DNA reads TGTGCCAGCCGGATCACAGATACGCAGTATTTT. This encodes CASRITDTQYF.

The V and J genes are TRBV7-9 and TRBJ2-7; 11 nucleotides agree with TRBD2. V trimming: 4 bases; J trimming: 2 bases; junction bases outside the gene matches: 7. CDR1 SEHNR and CDR2 FQNEAQ come from the germline V gene (reference sequence). This CDR3 region has 16 residues. The CDR3 bases are TGTGCCAGCAGCTGGGCGCTGGGACTAGCGGCCTACGAGCAGTACTTC. Its protein product is CASSWALGLAAYEQYF.

Concerning this clone: Relative to the germline gene, one junction end is altered; a read error may explain this. The gene calls are TRBV7-2 and TRBJ2-1; TRBD2 agrees at 8 bases. Germline V gene lookup returns CDR1 SGHTA and CDR2 FQGNSA. CDR3 length: 13 amino acids. This CDR3 is CASSGGGRWWWIF. The DNA for the CDR3 is TGTGCCAGCAGCGGGGGCGGGAGGTGGTGGTGGATCTTC.

The chain has TRBV11-2 and TRBJ1-1; the D is unclear. Trimming took 1 base from V and 0 from J, leaving 6 bases between them. The CDR3 contains 14 residues. The germline gives CDR1 SGHAT, CDR2 FQNNGV. CDR3 amino acids: CASSLGDMNTEAFF. In nucleotides, the CDR3 is TGTGCCAGCAGCTTAGGCGACATGAACACTGAAGCTTTCTTT.

V usage is TRBV7-8 and J usage is TRBJ1-2; D perhaps matches TRBD1 (5 bases). V was trimmed by 5 bases and J by 0 bases, leaving 7 bases between them. Germline CDR1 is SGHVS and CDR2 is FQNEAQ. The CDR3 contains 13 residues. DNA of the CDR3: TGTGCCAGCAGCCGACAGACTAACTATGGCTACACCTTC. Translating gives CASSRQTNYGYTF.

The gene calls are TRBV7-9 and TRBJ1-6; D is unclear. V was trimmed by 1 base and J by 7 bases, leaving 11 bases between them. From germline, CDR1 is SEHNR and CDR2 FQNEAQ (reference sequence). The length of the CDR3 is 15 residues. The CDR3 here is CASSLVGTLNSPLHF. The DNA for the CDR3 is TGTGCCAGCAGCTTAGTCGGCACCTTGAATTCACCCCTCCACTTT.

This chain connects TRBV7-9 to TRBJ2-3; D gene ambiguous. The CDR3 length is 14 residues. Trimming took 0 bases from V and 3 from J, leaving 7 bases between them. Per the germline V gene, CDR1 is SEHNR and CDR2 is FQNEAQ (reference sequence). The CDR3 sequence is CASSLAIVTDTQYF. Written as DNA, the CDR3 is TGTGCCAGCAGCTTAGCGATCGTGACAGATACGCAGTATTTT.